This TCR beta chain emerged from a study of cytomegalovirus exposure and HLA in healthy donors. Study-level results: The tendency of first-cohort TCR clusters to co-occur in the 120 or so validation repertoires was identified by a subsequent analysis. The study recorded 164 TCR beta chains that were cytomegalovirus-associated.

CDR3 size: 13 residues. Germline V gene lookup returns CDR1 SGHDT and CDR2 YYEEEE. Trimming cost V 0 bases and J 6 bases, with 9 bases left between them. On this clone: Its antigen is undetermined.

Method: immunoSEQ multiplex PCR; TCRdb's copy keeps in-frame clones and lacks some. The sample has roughly 200,000 clones, approximately 84% seen once; the top ten hold around 2.8%. The sequence derives from a woman aged 18-35 years in good health and CMV-seropositive. The sequencing sample was made of PBMCs. The chain employs TRBV5-6 and TRBJ1-1; a weak D match, TRBD1 (5 bases). The CDR3 DNA sequence: TGTGCCAGCAGCTTGGCCGGAGGGGCTGAAGCTTTCTTT. Amino acid sequence: CASSLAGGAEAFF.